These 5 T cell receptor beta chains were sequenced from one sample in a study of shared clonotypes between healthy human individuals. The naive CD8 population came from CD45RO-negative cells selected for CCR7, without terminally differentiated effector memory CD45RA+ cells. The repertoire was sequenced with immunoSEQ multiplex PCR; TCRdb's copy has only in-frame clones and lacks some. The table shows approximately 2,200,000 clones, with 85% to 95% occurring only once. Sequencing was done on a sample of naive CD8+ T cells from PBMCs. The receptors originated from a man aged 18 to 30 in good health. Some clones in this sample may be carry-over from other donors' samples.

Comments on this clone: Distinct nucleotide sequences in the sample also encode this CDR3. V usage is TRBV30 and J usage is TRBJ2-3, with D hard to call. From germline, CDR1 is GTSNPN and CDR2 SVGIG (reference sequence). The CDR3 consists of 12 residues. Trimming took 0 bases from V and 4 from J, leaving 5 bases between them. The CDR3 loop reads CAWSVRPDTQYF. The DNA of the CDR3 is TGTGCCTGGAGTGTACGTCCAGATACGCAGTATTTT.

DNA of the CDR3: TGTGCCAGTACCAATCACGATCAGCCCCAGCATTTT. This gives the protein CASTNHDQPQHF. This chain connects TRBV19 to TRBJ1-5; D is unclear. V lost 7 bases and J lost 5, with 9 bases in between. The V gene's germline CDR1 is LNHDA and CDR2 SQIVND (reference sequence). This CDR3 contains 12 residues.

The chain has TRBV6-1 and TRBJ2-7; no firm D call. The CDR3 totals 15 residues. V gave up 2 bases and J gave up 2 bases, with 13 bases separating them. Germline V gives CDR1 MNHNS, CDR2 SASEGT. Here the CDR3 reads CASSESPLFTYEQYF. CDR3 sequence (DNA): TGTGCCAGCAGTGAATCGCCGCTTTTTACCTACGAGCAGTACTTC.

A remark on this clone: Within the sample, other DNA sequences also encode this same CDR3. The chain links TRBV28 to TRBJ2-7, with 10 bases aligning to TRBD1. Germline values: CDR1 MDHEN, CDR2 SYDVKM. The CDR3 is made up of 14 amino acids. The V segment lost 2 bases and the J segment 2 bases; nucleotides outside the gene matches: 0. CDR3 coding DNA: TGTGCCAGCAGTTTAGGACAGGGGGCCTACGAGCAGTACTTC. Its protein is CASSLGQGAYEQYF. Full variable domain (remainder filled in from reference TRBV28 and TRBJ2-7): DVKVTQSSRYLVKRTGEKVFLECVQDMDHENMFWYRQDPGLGLRLIYFSYDVKMKEKGDIPEGYSVSREKKERFSLILESASTNQTSMYLCASSLGQGAYEQYFGPGTRLTVT.

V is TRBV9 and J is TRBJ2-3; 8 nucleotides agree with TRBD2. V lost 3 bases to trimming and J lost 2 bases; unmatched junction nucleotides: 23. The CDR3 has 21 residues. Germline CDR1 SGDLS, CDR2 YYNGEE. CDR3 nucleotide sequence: TGTGCCAGCAGCGGCGTAACGGGGGCGGGAGGACCCACCACAGCCACAGATACGCAGTATTTT. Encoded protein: CASSGVTGAGGPTTATDTQYF.